The 7 T cell receptor beta chains presented below share a single source sample, sequenced in a study of blood T cell repertoires in COVID-19. Some clones are missing from TCRdb's copy, which holds only in-frame ones; the method was immunoSEQ multiplex PCR. There are around 270,000 clones in the sample; 80% to 90% occur only once, and 3.5% to 5.5% lies in the top ten. The source material was PBMCs or T cells enriched from blood (not recorded which). The source of these receptors is a woman aged 25-40 years who had recovered from COVID-19.

The V gene is TRBV6-5, the J gene TRBJ1-5, with D tentatively TRBD1 (5 bases). With 7 bases removed from V and 0 bases from J, the gap between germline ends came to 10 bases. CDR3 length: 14 amino acids. CDR1 is MNHEY and CDR2 is SVGAGI in the germline V gene. As DNA, the CDR3 is TGTGCCAGCAAGGACATCCTTAGCAATCAGCCCCAGCATTTT. This translates into CASKDILSNQPQHF.

The DNA for the CDR3 is TGTGCCAGCAGTTCTGGGGCCTCGAGGTGGGAAAAACTGTTTTTT. Translated: CASSSGASRWEKLFF. V and J are TRBV28 and TRBJ1-4, with TRBD1 as a possible D gene (5 bases). Trimming took off 4 bases at V and 8 bases at J, with 17 bases between the two ends. From germline, CDR1 is MDHEN and CDR2 SYDVKM. CDR3 length: 15 residues.

The gene calls are TRBV19 and TRBJ1-2; no clear D. The CDR3 consists of 14 residues. The V gene lost 3 bases and the J gene lost 4 bases, with 12 bases spanning the gap. Germline CDR1 is LNHDA and CDR2 is SQIVND (reference sequence). In DNA form, the CDR3 reads TGTGCCAGTAGTATCGTCTCGTCCGGCTATGGCTACACCTTC. Protein: CASSIVSSGYGYTF.

The chain joins TRBV5-4 to TRBJ2-7; D unclear. The CDR3 loop spans 15 amino acids. Per germline, CDR1 SGHNT and CDR2 YYREEE (reference sequence). The germline V and J ends were trimmed by 2 bases and 3 bases, with 15 bases remaining between them. The CDR3 DNA is TGTGCCAGCAGCTTTTCGTCATACATAAGCTACGAGCAGTACTTC. It is translated as CASSFSSYISYEQYF.

This rearrangement joins TRBV7-8 to TRBJ2-3, with 12 bases matching TRBD2. This CDR3 contains 20 residues. Trimming removed 5 bases from V and 3 bases from J; junction bases left unmatched: 18. Germline lookup yields CDR1 SGHVS and CDR2 FQNEAQ. The CDR3 nucleotides read TGTGCCAGCAGCCTCTTCTCCCAATACCGACTAGCGGGAGTTACAGATACGCAGTATTTT. This translates into CASSLFSQYRLAGVTDTQYF.

This chain connects TRBV2 to TRBJ2-7; D is possibly TRBD1 (6 bases). CDR1 and CDR2 from the germline V gene are SNHLY and FYNNEI. Trimming left V 6 bases short and J 0 bases short, with 9 bases between. The CDR3 has 13 residues. The CDR3 sequence: CASRDSSSYEQYF. The CDR3 bases are TGTGCCAGCAGGGACAGCAGCTCCTACGAGCAGTACTTC.

V is TRBV7-9 and J is TRBJ2-6, with D tentatively TRBD2 (6 bases). The CDR3 has 17 amino acids. V was trimmed by 4 bases and J by 0 bases, leaving 13 bases between them. CDR1 and CDR2 (germline): SEHNR, FQNEAQ (reference sequence). CDR3: CASSSRRGYSGANVLTF. DNA for the CDR3: TGTGCCAGCAGCTCCCGCCGGGGGTACTCTGGGGCCAACGTCCTGACTTTC.